The rows below give T cell receptor beta chains drawn from one sample of a study of T cell responses to AZD1222 COVID-19 vaccine. Here immunoSEQ multiplex PCR was the method, and the copy in TCRdb shows in-frame clones only, minus some. In the table there are 94,000 or so clones, around 89% of which are singletons. This sample comprised peripheral blood, obtained on day 0 of AZD1222 vaccination. These receptors all come from an adult in good health. Both conserved end residues are part of each CDR3. Each record gives: J gene, V gene, D gene, clone size, CDR3 protein, CDR3 DNA. The D gene is left open where the match is weak. Rows give clone size only sometimes, using once, few, many, or a class for an expanded clone.

J gene: TRBJ2-5; V gene: TRBV19; D gene: TRBD1; clone size: NA; CDR3 protein: CASSRDRDQETQYF; CDR3 DNA: TGTGCCAGTAGTCGGGACAGGGACCAAGAGACCCAGTACTTC
J gene: TRBJ1-1; V gene: TRBV19; D gene: TRBD1; clone size: NA; CDR3 protein: CASSIGGTANTEAFF; CDR3 DNA: TGTGCCAGTAGTATAGGGGGGACAGCGAACACTGAAGCTTTCTTT
J gene: TRBJ1-1; V gene: TRBV6-2/TRBV6-3; D gene: NA; clone size: NA; CDR3 protein: CASSYSDPTGGWGDTEAFF; CDR3 DNA: TGTGCCAGCAGTTACTCCGATCCCACGGGAGGTTGGGGGGACACTGAAGCTTTCTTT
J gene: TRBJ1-5; V gene: TRBV19; D gene: NA; clone size: NA; CDR3 protein: CASSIGPRRNQPQHF; CDR3 DNA: TGTGCCAGTAGTATCGGGCCCAGGCGGAATCAGCCCCAGCATTTT
J gene: TRBJ2-2; V gene: TRBV11-2; D gene: TRBD2; clone size: NA; CDR3 protein: CASRGLAGSTGELFF; CDR3 DNA: TGTGCCAGCAGAGGACTAGCGGGGTCCACCGGGGAGCTGTTTTTT
J gene: TRBJ1-4; V gene: TRBV5-1; D gene: TRBD1; clone size: once; CDR3 protein: CASRSTGINEKLFF; CDR3 DNA: TGCGCCAGCAGATCGACAGGGATTAATGAAAAACTGTTTTTT
J gene: TRBJ2-1; V gene: TRBV6-1; D gene: TRBD1; clone size: NA; CDR3 protein: CASSEAPGQGNYNEQFF; CDR3 DNA: TGTGCCAGCAGTGAAGCACCAGGACAGGGGAACTACAATGAGCAGTTCTTC
J gene: TRBJ1-2; V gene: TRBV19; D gene: NA; clone size: NA; CDR3 protein: CASRGSDRHYGYTF; CDR3 DNA: TGTGCCAGTAGGGGGTCCGACAGACACTATGGCTACACCTTC
J gene: TRBJ2-3; V gene: TRBV6-2/TRBV6-3; D gene: TRBD2; clone size: NA; CDR3 protein: CASSFPYSGSVRDTQYF; CDR3 DNA: TGTGCCAGCAGTTTTCCTTATAGCGGGAGCGTGCGTGATACGCAGTATTTT
J gene: TRBJ2-3; V gene: TRBV5-1; D gene: TRBD1; clone size: NA; CDR3 protein: CASSLEGQLGILTDTQYF; CDR3 DNA: TGCGCCAGCAGCTTGGAGGGACAGCTAGGAATCCTGACAGATACGCAGTATTTT
J gene: TRBJ1-3; V gene: TRBV29-1; D gene: NA; clone size: NA; CDR3 protein: CSVETGSYSGNTIYF; CDR3 DNA: TGCAGCGTTGAAACGGGTTCCTACTCTGGAAACACCATATATTTT
J gene: TRBJ1-2; V gene: TRBV28; D gene: NA; clone size: NA; CDR3 protein: CASTLGVGYGYTF; CDR3 DNA: TGTGCCAGCACCTTGGGGGTGGGCTATGGCTACACCTTC
J gene: TRBJ1-1; V gene: TRBV19; D gene: NA; clone size: NA; CDR3 protein: CASISRLNTEAFF; CDR3 DNA: TGTGCCAGTATAAGTCGGCTGAACACTGAAGCTTTCTTT
J gene: TRBJ2-1; V gene: TRBV6-5; D gene: TRBD1; clone size: once; CDR3 protein: CASSRQGWRKQFF; CDR3 DNA: TGTGCCAGCAGTCGACAGGGTTGGAGGAAGCAGTTCTTC
J gene: TRBJ2-1; V gene: TRBV28; D gene: TRBD1; clone size: NA; CDR3 protein: CASTRTGYEQFF; CDR3 DNA: TGTGCCAGCACCCGGACAGGGTATGAGCAGTTCTTC
J gene: TRBJ1-6; V gene: TRBV4-3; D gene: TRBD1; clone size: NA; CDR3 protein: CASSQGYGQGHSPLHF; CDR3 DNA: TGCGCCAGCAGCCAAGGATATGGACAGGGGCATTCACCCCTCCACTTT
J gene: TRBJ1-5; V gene: TRBV27; D gene: NA; clone size: once; CDR3 protein: CATREGWNNQPQHF; CDR3 DNA: TGTGCCACTAGGGAGGGGTGGAACAATCAGCCCCAGCATTTT
J gene: TRBJ1-1; V gene: TRBV27; D gene: NA; clone size: NA; CDR3 protein: CASSLRPWGMNTEAFF; CDR3 DNA: TGTGCCAGCAGTCTACGGCCCTGGGGGATGAACACTGAAGCTTTCTTT
J gene: TRBJ2-1; V gene: TRBV7-9; D gene: TRBD2; clone size: NA; CDR3 protein: CASSLGVTGLAGDEQFF; CDR3 DNA: TGTGCCAGCAGCTTAGGAGTAACGGGACTAGCGGGGGATGAGCAGTTCTTC
J gene: TRBJ2-1; V gene: TRBV29-1; D gene: NA; clone size: NA; CDR3 protein: CSAVSDYNEQFF; CDR3 DNA: TGCAGCGCGGTTTCTGACTACAATGAGCAGTTCTTC
J gene: TRBJ1-2; V gene: TRBV4-2; D gene: NA; clone size: NA; CDR3 protein: CASSQEERGVDYGYTF; CDR3 DNA: TGTGCCAGCAGCCAAGAAGAGCGGGGGGTAGACTATGGCTACACCTTC
J gene: TRBJ2-7; V gene: TRBV9; D gene: TRBD2; clone size: NA; CDR3 protein: CASSAAGGKSYEQYF; CDR3 DNA: TGTGCCAGCAGCGCCGCGGGGGGGAAGAGCTACGAGCAGTACTTC
J gene: TRBJ1-6; V gene: TRBV5-6; D gene: NA; clone size: NA; CDR3 protein: CASSLRGRGSPLHF; CDR3 DNA: TGTGCCAGCAGCTTGAGAGGGAGGGGTTCACCCCTCCACTTT
J gene: TRBJ2-7; V gene: TRBV14; D gene: TRBD1; clone size: once; CDR3 protein: CASSLKGTAYEQYF; CDR3 DNA: TGTGCCAGCAGCCTCAAAGGGACAGCATACGAGCAGTACTTC
J gene: TRBJ1-1; V gene: TRBV29-1; D gene: NA; clone size: NA; CDR3 protein: CSVPSWNEAFF; CDR3 DNA: TGCAGCGTTCCCAGCTGGAATGAAGCTTTCTTT
J gene: TRBJ1-2; V gene: TRBV11-2; D gene: NA; clone size: NA; CDR3 protein: CASSSGYGRGYGYTF; CDR3 DNA: TGTGCCAGCAGCTCCGGATACGGGAGGGGCTATGGCTACACCTTC
J gene: TRBJ2-7; V gene: TRBV7-9; D gene: NA; clone size: NA; CDR3 protein: CASSQTVYEQYF; CDR3 DNA: TGTGCCAGCAGCCAGACTGTATACGAGCAGTACTTC
J gene: TRBJ1-1; V gene: TRBV19; D gene: TRBD1; clone size: once; CDR3 protein: CASSITGGSGNTEAFF; CDR3 DNA: TGTGCCAGTAGTATTACAGGGGGCTCGGGGAACACTGAAGCTTTCTTT
J gene: TRBJ2-1; V gene: TRBV6-2/TRBV6-3; D gene: TRBD2; clone size: NA; CDR3 protein: CASSYEVASGRYSYNEQFF; CDR3 DNA: TGTGCCAGCAGTTACGAGGTGGCTAGCGGGCGCTACTCCTACAATGAGCAGTTCTTC
J gene: TRBJ2-2; V gene: TRBV12-3/TRBV12-4; D gene: NA; clone size: NA; CDR3 protein: CASYNVPGELFF; CDR3 DNA: TGTGCCAGCTACAACGTCCCCGGGGAGCTGTTTTTT
J gene: TRBJ1-2; V gene: TRBV2; D gene: NA; clone size: NA; CDR3 protein: CASSDRGNYGYTF; CDR3 DNA: TGTGCCAGCAGTGATAGGGGAAACTATGGCTACACCTTC
J gene: TRBJ1-1; V gene: TRBV30; D gene: TRBD1; clone size: NA; CDR3 protein: CAWSNHPGQGNTEAFF; CDR3 DNA: TGTGCCTGGAGTAACCACCCGGGACAGGGGAACACTGAAGCTTTCTTT
J gene: TRBJ1-1; V gene: TRBV30; D gene: NA; clone size: NA; CDR3 protein: CARTLVGANTEAFF; CDR3 DNA: TGTGCCCGAACTCTGGTAGGGGCGAACACTGAAGCTTTCTTT
J gene: TRBJ1-1; V gene: TRBV7-3; D gene: NA; clone size: NA; CDR3 protein: CASSPQTGRDTEAFF; CDR3 DNA: TGTGCCAGCAGCCCGCAGACAGGAAGGGACACTGAAGCTTTCTTT
J gene: TRBJ2-1; V gene: TRBV7-3; D gene: NA; clone size: few; CDR3 protein: CASSTGASKVYEQFF; CDR3 DNA: TGTGCCAGCAGCACGGGGGCTAGCAAGGTCTATGAGCAGTTCTTC
J gene: TRBJ2-2; V gene: TRBV5-4; D gene: TRBD2; clone size: NA; CDR3 protein: CASRPGLADYTGELFF; CDR3 DNA: TGTGCCAGCAGACCCGGACTAGCGGACTACACCGGGGAGCTGTTTTTT
J gene: TRBJ1-2; V gene: TRBV7-2; D gene: NA; clone size: NA; CDR3 protein: CASTRPGAVYGYTF; CDR3 DNA: TGTGCCAGCACCCGACCGGGGGCCGTCTATGGCTACACCTTC
J gene: TRBJ1-2; V gene: TRBV5-1; D gene: NA; clone size: NA; CDR3 protein: CASSSDGNNYGYTF; CDR3 DNA: TGCGCCAGCAGCTCGGACGGGAATAACTATGGCTACACCTTC
J gene: TRBJ1-2; V gene: TRBV7-2; D gene: NA; clone size: NA; CDR3 protein: CASSLDNYGYTF; CDR3 DNA: TGTGCCAGCAGCTTAGATAACTATGGCTACACCTTC
J gene: TRBJ2-1; V gene: TRBV5-1; D gene: NA; clone size: NA; CDR3 protein: CASRPDRSYNEQFF; CDR3 DNA: TGCGCCAGCAGACCTGACCGTTCCTACAATGAGCAGTTCTTC
J gene: TRBJ1-4; V gene: TRBV10-3; D gene: TRBD1; clone size: NA; CDR3 protein: CAISGSDRGFEKLFF; CDR3 DNA: TGTGCCATCAGTGGGTCGGACAGGGGATTCGAAAAACTGTTTTTT
J gene: TRBJ2-7; V gene: TRBV3-1/TRBV3-2; D gene: TRBD1; clone size: NA; CDR3 protein: CASSPFRQNIPGQGTDEQYF; CDR3 DNA: TGTGCCAGCAGCCCGTTCCGACAAAACATTCCGGGACAGGGGACGGACGAGCAGTACTTC
J gene: TRBJ1-2; V gene: TRBV3-1/TRBV3-2; D gene: NA; clone size: NA; CDR3 protein: CASSQGPGYGYTF; CDR3 DNA: TGTGCCAGCAGCCAAGGGCCGGGCTATGGCTACACCTTC
J gene: TRBJ1-6; V gene: TRBV5-1; D gene: NA; clone size: NA; CDR3 protein: CASSLEFWGGLGASPLHF; CDR3 DNA: TGCGCCAGCAGCTTGGAGTTTTGGGGAGGGCTCGGGGCTTCACCCCTCCACTTT
J gene: TRBJ2-7; V gene: TRBV18; D gene: TRBD1; clone size: NA; CDR3 protein: CASSPPGQIYEQYF; CDR3 DNA: TGTGCCAGCTCGCCCCCGGGACAGATCTACGAGCAGTACTTC
J gene: TRBJ1-1; V gene: TRBV18; D gene: NA; clone size: NA; CDR3 protein: CASRLENTEAFF; CDR3 DNA: TGTGCCAGCAGACTGGAGAACACTGAAGCTTTCTTT
J gene: TRBJ1-1; V gene: TRBV11-1; D gene: NA; clone size: once; CDR3 protein: CASSLSGSTEAFF; CDR3 DNA: TGTGCCAGCAGCCTCTCGGGCAGCACTGAAGCTTTCTTT
J gene: TRBJ2-1; V gene: TRBV6-6; D gene: NA; clone size: NA; CDR3 protein: CASSYNEQFF; CDR3 DNA: TGTGCCAGCAGTTACAATGAGCAGTTCTTC